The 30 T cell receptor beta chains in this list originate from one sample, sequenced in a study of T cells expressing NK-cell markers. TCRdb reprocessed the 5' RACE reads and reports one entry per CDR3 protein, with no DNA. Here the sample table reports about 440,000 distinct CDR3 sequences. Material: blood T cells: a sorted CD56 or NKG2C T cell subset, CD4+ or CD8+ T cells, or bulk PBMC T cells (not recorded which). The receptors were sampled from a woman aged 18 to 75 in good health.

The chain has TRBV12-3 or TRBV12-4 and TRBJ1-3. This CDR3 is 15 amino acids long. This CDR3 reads CASSPGLLSGNTIYF.

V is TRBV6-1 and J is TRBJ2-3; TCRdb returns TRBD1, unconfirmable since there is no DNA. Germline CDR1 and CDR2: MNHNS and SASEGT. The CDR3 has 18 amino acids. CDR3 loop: CASIPARPDGQETDTQYF.

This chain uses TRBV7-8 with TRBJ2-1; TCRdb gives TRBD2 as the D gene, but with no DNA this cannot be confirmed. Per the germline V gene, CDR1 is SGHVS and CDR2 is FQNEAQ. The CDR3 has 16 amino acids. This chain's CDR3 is CASRPIAGIGYNEQFF.

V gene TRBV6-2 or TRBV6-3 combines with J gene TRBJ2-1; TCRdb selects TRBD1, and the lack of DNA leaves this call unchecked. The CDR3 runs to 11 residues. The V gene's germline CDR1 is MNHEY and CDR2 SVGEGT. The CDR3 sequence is CASTGNNEQFF.

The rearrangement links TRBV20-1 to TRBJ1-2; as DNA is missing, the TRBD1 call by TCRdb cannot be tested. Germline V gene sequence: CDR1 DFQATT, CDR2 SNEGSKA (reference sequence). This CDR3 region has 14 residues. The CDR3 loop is CSASGQGRVYGYTF.

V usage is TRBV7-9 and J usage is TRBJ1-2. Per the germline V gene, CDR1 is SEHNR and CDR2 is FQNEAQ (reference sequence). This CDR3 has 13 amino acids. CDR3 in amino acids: CASSPPTVLGYTF.

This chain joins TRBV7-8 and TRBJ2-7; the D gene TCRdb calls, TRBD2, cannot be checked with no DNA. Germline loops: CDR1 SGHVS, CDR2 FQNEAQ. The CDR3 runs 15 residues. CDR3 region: CASSLLASRSYEQYF.

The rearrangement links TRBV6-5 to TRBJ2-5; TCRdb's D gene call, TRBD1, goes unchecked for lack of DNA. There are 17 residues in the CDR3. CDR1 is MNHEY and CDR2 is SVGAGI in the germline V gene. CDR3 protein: CASSYSEGGALGETQYF.

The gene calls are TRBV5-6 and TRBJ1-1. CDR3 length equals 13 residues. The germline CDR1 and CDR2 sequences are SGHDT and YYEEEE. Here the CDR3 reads CASSPAANTEAFF.

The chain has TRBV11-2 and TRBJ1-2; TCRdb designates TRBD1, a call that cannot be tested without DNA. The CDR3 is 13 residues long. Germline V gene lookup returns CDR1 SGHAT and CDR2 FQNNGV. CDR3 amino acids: CASSSDRGIDYTF.

Here the CDR3 reads CASSYRKSWGYTF. The V and J genes are TRBV11-2 and TRBJ1-2; as DNA is missing, the TRBD1 call by TCRdb cannot be tested. CDR1 SGHAT and CDR2 FQNNGV come from the germline V gene. The CDR3 length is 13 residues.

The CDR3 sequence: CSVEKRASFTDTQYF. The chain uses TRBV29-1 and TRBJ2-3; TCRdb indicates TRBD2, and absent DNA this call remains unverified. Germline CDR1 and CDR2: SQVTM and ANQGSEA. The CDR3 is 15 residues long.

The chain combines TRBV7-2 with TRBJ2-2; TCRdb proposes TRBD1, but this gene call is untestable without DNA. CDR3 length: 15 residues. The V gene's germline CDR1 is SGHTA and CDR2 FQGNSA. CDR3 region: CASSLWDTDTGELFF.

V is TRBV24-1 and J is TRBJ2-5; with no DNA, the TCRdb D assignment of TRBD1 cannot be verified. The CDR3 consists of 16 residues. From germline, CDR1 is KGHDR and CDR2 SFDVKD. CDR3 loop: CATSDLRKGQQETQYF.

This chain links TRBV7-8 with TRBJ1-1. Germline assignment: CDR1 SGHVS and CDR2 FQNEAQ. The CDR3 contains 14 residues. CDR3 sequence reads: CASSLVVDNREAFF.

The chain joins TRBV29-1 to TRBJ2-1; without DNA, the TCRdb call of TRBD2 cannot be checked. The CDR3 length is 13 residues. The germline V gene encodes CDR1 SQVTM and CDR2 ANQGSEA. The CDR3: CSVRPSGYNEQFF.

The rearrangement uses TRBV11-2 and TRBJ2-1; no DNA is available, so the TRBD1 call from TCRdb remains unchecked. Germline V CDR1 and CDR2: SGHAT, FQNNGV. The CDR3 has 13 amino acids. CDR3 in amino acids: CASSPGGVLGQFF.

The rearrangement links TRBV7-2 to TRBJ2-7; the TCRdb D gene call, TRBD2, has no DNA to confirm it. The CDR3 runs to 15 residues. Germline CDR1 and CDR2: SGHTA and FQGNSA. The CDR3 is CASSFPGLAVYEQYF.

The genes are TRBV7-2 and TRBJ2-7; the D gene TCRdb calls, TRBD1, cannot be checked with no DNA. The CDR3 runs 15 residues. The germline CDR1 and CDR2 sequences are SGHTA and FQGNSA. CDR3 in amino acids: CASSGRTGNGYEQYF.

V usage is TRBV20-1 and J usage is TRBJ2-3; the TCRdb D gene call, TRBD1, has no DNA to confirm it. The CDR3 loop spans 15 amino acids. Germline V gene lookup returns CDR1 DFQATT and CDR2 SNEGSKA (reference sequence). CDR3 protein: CSARDWTGGAGTQYF.

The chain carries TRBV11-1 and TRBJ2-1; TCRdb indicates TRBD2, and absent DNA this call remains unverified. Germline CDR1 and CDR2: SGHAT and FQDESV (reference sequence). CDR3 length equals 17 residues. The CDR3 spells CASSLWASGGANNEQFF.

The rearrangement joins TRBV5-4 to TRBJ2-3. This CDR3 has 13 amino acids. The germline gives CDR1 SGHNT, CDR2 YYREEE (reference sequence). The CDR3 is CASRTGPTDTQYF.

CDR3 in amino acids: CASSSYGADRSSYEQYF. This sequence joins TRBV6-2 or TRBV6-3 and TRBJ2-7; absent DNA, TCRdb's TRBD1 call cannot be checked. Germline V gene lookup returns CDR1 MNHEY and CDR2 SVGEGT. The CDR3 runs to 17 residues.

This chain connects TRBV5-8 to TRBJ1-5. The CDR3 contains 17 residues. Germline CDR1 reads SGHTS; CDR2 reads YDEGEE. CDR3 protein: CASSLYVTDYSNQPQHF.

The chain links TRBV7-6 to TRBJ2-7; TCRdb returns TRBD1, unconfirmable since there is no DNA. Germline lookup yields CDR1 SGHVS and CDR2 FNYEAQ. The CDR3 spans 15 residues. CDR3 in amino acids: CASSSFQDSHYEQYF.

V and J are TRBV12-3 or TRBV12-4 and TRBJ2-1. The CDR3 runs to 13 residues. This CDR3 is CASTLGTVVEQFF.

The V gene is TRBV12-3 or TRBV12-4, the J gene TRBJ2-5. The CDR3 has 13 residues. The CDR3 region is CASSLIRRETQYF.

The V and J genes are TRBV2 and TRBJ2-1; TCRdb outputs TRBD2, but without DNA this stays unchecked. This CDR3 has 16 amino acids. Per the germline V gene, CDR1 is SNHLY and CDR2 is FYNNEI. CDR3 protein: CASSPTSGNLYNEQFF.

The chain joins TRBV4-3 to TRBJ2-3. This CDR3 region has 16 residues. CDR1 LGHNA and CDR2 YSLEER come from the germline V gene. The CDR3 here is CASSQVKARRTDTQYF.

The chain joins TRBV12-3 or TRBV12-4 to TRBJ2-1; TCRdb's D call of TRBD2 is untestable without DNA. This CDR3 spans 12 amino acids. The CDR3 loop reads CASSFGRDEQFF.